This T cell receptor (beta chain) emerged from a study of CXCR3-negative and CXCR3-positive naive CD8 T cells. Study-wide context: The study obtained around 140 million TRB reads, about 1.5 +/- 0.3 million per library.

Study observations and caveats: Most assays were run on fresh PBMCs (CXCR3 expression partially decreased after cryopreservation). Naive cells used TRBV-TRBJ genes in much the same way whether CXCR3-negative or CXCR3-positive; memory cells did not. Naive subsets had comparable surface CD5; TCR strength was inferred from TRB CDR3 properties.

Germline values: CDR1 SGHDT, CDR2 YYEEEE. This CDR3 is built from 15 residues. To note about this clonotype: The target antigen is unknown.

UMI-labeled 5' RACE yielded the TRB cDNA libraries. From the 5' RACE reads, TCRdb lists one entry per CDR3 protein and no DNA. Its clone listing holds 50,000 to 65,000 distinct CDR3 sequences. The J gene is TRBJ1-4, the V gene TRBV5-6; as DNA is missing, the TRBD1 call by TCRdb cannot be tested. The source of this sequence is a human donor in good health. Some clones in this sample may be carry-over from other donors' samples. The sample was memory CD8+ T cells from blood. This chain's CDR3 is CASSLGTGLNEKLFF.